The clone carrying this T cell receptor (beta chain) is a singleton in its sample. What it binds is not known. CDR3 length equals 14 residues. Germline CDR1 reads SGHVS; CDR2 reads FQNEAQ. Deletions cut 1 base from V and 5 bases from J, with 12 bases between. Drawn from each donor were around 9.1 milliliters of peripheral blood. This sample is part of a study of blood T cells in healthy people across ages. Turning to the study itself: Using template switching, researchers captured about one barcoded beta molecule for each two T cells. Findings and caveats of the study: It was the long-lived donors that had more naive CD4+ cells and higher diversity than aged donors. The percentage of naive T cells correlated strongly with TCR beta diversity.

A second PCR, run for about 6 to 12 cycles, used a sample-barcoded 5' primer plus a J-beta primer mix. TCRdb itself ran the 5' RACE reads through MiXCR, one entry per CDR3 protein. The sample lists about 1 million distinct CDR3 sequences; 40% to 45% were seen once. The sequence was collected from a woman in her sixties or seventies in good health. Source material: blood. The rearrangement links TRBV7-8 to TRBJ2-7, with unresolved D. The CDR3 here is CASSLVSHVDEQYF. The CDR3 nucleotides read TGTGCCAGCAGCTTAGTTTCCCACGTGGACGAGCAGTACTTC.